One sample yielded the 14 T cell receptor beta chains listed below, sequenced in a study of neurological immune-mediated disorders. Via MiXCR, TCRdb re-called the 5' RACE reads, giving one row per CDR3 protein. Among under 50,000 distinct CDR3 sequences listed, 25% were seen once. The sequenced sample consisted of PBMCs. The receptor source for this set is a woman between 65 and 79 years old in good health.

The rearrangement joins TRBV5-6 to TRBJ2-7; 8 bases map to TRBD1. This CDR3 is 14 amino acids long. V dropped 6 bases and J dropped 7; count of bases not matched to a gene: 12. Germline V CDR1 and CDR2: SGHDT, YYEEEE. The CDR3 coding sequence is TGTGCCAGCACCGTAGGGACAGGCCTTTGGGAGCAGTACTTC. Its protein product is CASTVGTGLWEQYF.

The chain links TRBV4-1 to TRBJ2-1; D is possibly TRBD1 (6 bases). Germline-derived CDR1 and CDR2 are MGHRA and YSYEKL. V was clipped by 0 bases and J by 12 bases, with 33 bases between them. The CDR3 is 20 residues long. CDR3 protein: CASSQEGGLLAGENTDTQFF. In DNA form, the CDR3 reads TGCGCCAGCAGCCAAGAAGGGGGTTTGTTGGCAGGGGAAAACACAGATACGCAGTTCTTC.

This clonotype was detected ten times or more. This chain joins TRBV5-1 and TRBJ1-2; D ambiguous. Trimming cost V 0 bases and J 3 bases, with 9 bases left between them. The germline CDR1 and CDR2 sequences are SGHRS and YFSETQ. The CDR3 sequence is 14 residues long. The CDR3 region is CASSLDTAYYGYTF. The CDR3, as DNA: TGCGCCAGCAGCTTGGATACAGCCTACTATGGCTACACCTTC.

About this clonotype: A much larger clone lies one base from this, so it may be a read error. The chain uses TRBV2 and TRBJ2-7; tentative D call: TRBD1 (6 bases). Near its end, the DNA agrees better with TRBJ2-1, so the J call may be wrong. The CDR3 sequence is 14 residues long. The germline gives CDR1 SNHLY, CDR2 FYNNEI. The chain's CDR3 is CASSGDIVTFEQFF. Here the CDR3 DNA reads TGTGCCAGCAGTGGGGACATTGTAACCTTTGAGCAGTTCTTC.

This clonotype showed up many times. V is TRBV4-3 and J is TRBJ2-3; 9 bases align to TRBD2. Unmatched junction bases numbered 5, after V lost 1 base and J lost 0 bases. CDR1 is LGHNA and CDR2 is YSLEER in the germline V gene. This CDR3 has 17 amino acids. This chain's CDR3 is CASSQGISGSSTDTQYF. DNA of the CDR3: TGCGCCAGCAGCCAAGGTATTAGCGGGAGTAGCACAGATACGCAGTATTTT.

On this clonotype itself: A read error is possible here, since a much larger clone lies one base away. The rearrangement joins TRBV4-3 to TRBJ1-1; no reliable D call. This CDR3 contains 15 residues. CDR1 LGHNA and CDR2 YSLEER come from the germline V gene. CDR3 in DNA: TGCGCCAGCAGCCAAGGAATTGGCATGAACACTGAATCTTTCTTT. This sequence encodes CASSQGIGMNTESFF.

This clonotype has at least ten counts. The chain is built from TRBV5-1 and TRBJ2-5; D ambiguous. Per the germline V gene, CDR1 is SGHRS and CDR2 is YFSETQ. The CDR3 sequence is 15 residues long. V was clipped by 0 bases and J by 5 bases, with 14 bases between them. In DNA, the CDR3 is TGCGCCAGCAGCTTGGGCGGTCCCCTCGGGGAGACCCAGTACTTC. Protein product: CASSLGGPLGETQYF.

CDR3 sequence: CASSQSGGETDTQYF. The CDR3 DNA follows: TGTGCCAGCTCACAATCGGGAGGTGAGACAGATACGCAGTATTTT. The chain combines TRBV18 with TRBJ2-3; 7 positions agree with TRBD2. The CDR3 extends over 15 amino acids. Germline V CDR1 and CDR2: KGHSH, LQKENI. The V segment lost 4 bases and the J segment 3 bases; nucleotides outside the gene matches: 7.

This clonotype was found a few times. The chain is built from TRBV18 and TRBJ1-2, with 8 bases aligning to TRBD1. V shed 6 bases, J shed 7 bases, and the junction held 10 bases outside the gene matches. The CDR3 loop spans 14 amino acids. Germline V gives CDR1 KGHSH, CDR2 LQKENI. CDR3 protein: CASSTGQGAPGYTF. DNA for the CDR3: TGTGCCAGCTCGACCGGCCAGGGGGCGCCTGGCTACACCTTC.

The CDR3 here is CSASPGVGDTEAFF. In nucleotides, the CDR3 is TGCAGTGCTAGCCCAGGGGTGGGGGACACTGAAGCTTTCTTT. The chain carries TRBV20-1 and TRBJ1-1; tentatively, D is TRBD1 (6 bases). Deletions cut 3 bases from V and 3 bases from J, with 14 bases between. Germline values: CDR1 DFQATT, CDR2 SNEGSKA (reference sequence). The CDR3 sequence is 14 residues long.

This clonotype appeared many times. CDR3 loop: CSARDGQGGPEKLFF. The CDR3 region has the DNA TGCAGTGCTAGAGATGGGCAGGGAGGTCCTGAAAAACTGTTTTTT. This chain connects TRBV20-1 to TRBJ1-4; a weak D match, TRBD1 (5 bases). Trimming pared 0 bases from V and 7 bases from J, leaving 15 bases between. The CDR3 totals 15 residues. Germline V gene sequence: CDR1 DFQATT, CDR2 SNEGSKA (reference sequence).

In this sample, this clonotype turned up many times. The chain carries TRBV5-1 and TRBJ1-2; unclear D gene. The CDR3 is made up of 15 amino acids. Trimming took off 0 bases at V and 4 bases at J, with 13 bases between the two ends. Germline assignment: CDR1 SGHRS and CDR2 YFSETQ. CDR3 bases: TGCGCCAGCAGCTTGGACCCGCCCCAGATCTATGGCTACACCTTC. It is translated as CASSLDPPQIYGYTF.

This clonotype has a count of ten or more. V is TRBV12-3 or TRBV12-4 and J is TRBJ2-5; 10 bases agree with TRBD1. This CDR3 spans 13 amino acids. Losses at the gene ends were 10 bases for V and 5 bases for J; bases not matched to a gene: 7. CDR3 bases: TGTGCCACCTCGGGACAGGGGAAGGAGACCCAGTACTTC. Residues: CATSGQGKETQYF.

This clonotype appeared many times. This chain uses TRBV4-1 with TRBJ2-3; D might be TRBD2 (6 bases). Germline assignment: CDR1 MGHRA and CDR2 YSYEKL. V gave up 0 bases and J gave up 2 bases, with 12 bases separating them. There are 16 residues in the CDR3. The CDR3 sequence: CASSQEWAGFTDTQYF. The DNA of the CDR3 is TGCGCCAGCAGCCAAGAATGGGCGGGATTCACAGATACGCAGTATTTT.